Detailed here is one TCR beta chain. Its antigen is not identified. These data are taken from a study of OX40 agonist ivuxolimab in advanced cancers. The wider study: The patients received ivuxolimab by intravenous route every 2 weeks at 0.01 to 10 mg/kg. Study-level points and caveats: CD4+ and CD8+ blood T cells expanded clonally by week 6 at 0.1 to 3.0 mg/kg.

CDR3 length: 14 amino acids. Trimming left V 7 bases short and J 7 bases short, with 17 bases between. Produced via immunoSEQ multiplex PCR; TCRdb's table is partial and in-frame only. The data contain about 8,300 clones, 55% to 75% of them singletons. A history of autoimmune disease or systemic immunosuppression excluded patients. Source: CD4+ or CD8+ T cells sorted from blood, taken in a trial of the OX40 agonist ivuxolimab. The sequence came from an adult with an advanced solid tumor such as melanoma, head and neck, liver or kidney cancer. This sequence joins TRBV6-7 and TRBJ1-5; D is unclear. TRBV6-7 is given ORF status, its function remaining uncertain. The CDR3 nucleotides read TGTGCCAGCACCCCCTACAGTGACAAGCAGCCCCAGCATTTT. Translation gives CASTPYSDKQPQHF.